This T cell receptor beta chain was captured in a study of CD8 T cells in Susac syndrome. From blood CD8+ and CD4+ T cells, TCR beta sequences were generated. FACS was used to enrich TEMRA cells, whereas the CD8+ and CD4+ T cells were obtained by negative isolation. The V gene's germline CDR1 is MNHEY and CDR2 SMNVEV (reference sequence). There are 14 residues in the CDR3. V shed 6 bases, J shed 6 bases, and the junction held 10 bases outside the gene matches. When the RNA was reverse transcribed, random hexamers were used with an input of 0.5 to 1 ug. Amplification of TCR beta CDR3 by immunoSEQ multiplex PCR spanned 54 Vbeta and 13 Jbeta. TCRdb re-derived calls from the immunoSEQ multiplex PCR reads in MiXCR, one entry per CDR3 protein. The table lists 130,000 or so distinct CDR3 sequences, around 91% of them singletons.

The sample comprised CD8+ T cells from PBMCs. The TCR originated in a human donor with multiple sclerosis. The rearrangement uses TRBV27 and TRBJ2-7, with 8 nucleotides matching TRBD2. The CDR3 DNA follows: TGTGCCAGCAGCGGACTAGCAGGGCTCTCCGAGCAGTACTTC. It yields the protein CASSGLAGLSEQYF.